The 31 T cell receptor beta chains presented below share a single source sample, sequenced in a study of T cell changes during pregnancy in multiple sclerosis. Profiling relied on immunoSEQ multiplex PCR, and the TCRdb table lists in-frame clones only, not all of them. The sample includes 85,000 to 130,000 clones, more than 80% of them seen just once. The material sequenced was peripheral blood, taken before pregnancy. Source of these receptors: a female donor with multiple sclerosis, enrolled in a pregnancy study.

V is TRBV2 and J is TRBJ2-5; 8 positions agree with TRBD2. The CDR3 extends over 16 amino acids. CDR1 is SNHLY, CDR2 FYNNEI, per germline. The trim removed 2 bases at V and 5 bases at J, leaving 10 bases unmatched. The CDR3 nucleotides read TGTGCCAGCAGTGAATCCCTCGGGAGGGGGGGGGAGACCCAGTACTTC. Its translation is CASSESLGRGGETQYF.

V gene TRBV7-2 combines with J gene TRBJ2-1; 7 nucleotides agree with TRBD1. V lost 4 bases, J lost 1 base, and 7 bases stayed unmatched. Looked up from germline, CDR1 is SGHTA and CDR2 is FQGNSA. The CDR3 loop spans 16 amino acids. This chain's CDR3 is CASSSNRDRSYNEQFF. CDR3 nucleotide sequence: TGTGCCAGCAGCTCCAACCGGGACAGATCCTACAATGAGCAGTTCTTC.

The J gene is TRBJ1-4, the V gene TRBV6-5; no reliable D call. Trimming stripped 7 bases from V and 0 bases from J, with 6 bases between. The germline V gene encodes CDR1 MNHEY and CDR2 SVGAGI. The CDR3 contains 13 residues. The CDR3 sequence: CASTRATNEKLFF. CDR3 DNA: TGTGCCAGCACACGAGCAACTAATGAAAAACTGTTTTTT.

The genes are TRBV6-6 and TRBJ2-3, with D perhaps matching TRBD2 (5 bases). The germline V and J ends were trimmed by 2 bases and 4 bases, with 7 bases remaining between them. The CDR3 loop spans 13 amino acids. CDR1 and CDR2 (germline): MNHNY, SVGAGI (reference sequence). The CDR3 here is CASSYGGSDTQYF. The DNA for the CDR3 is TGTGCCAGCAGTTACGGCGGGTCAGATACGCAGTATTTT.

This clone was picked up one time. This chain links TRBV16 with TRBJ1-2; a possible D gene is TRBD1 (5 bases). The CDR3 is made up of 16 amino acids. Germline V gene sequence: CDR1 KGHSY, CDR2 FQNENV. Trimming took 2 bases from V and 4 from J, leaving 17 bases between them. Here the CDR3 reads CASSQPSTAPSYGYTF. The CDR3 DNA reads as TGTGCCAGCAGCCAACCGTCGACAGCTCCTAGCTATGGCTACACCTTC.

This clone has a handful of counts. The chain links TRBV2 to TRBJ1-6; 8 bases agree with TRBD1. After removal of 1 base from V and 6 bases from J, the junction contained 2 bases not matched to a gene. Germline V gives CDR1 SNHLY, CDR2 FYNNEI. The CDR3 has 15 amino acids. The chain's CDR3 is CASSEGGTGNSPLHF. CDR3 sequence (DNA): TGTGCCAGCAGTGAAGGGGGGACAGGTAATTCACCCCTCCACTTT.

The chain has TRBV7-9 and TRBJ1-2; TRBD1 matches 7 bases. Trimming at V came to 2 bases and at J to 2 bases, leaving 11 bases not matched to a gene. CDR3 size: 17 residues. Germline CDR1 and CDR2: SEHNR and FQNEAQ (reference sequence). CDR3 bases: TGTGCCAGCAGCTTACGGGACAGCATAATAGGAAACTATGGCTACACCTTC. Residues: CASSLRDSIIGNYGYTF.

The chain couples TRBV7-2 to TRBJ2-3, with unresolved D. Germline V CDR1 and CDR2: SGHTA, FQGNSA. This CDR3 comprises 12 residues. The ends were cut back, 5 bases at V and 2 bases at J, with 5 bases in the middle. The CDR3 protein is CASSPVTDTQYF. The DNA of the CDR3 is TGTGCCAGCAGCCCGGTCACAGATACGCAGTATTTT.

The genes are TRBV14 and TRBJ1-2, with unresolved D. V gave up 0 bases and J gave up 0 bases, with 14 bases separating them. This CDR3 spans 17 amino acids. Germline CDR1 and CDR2: SGHDN and FVKESK. The CDR3 coding sequence is TGTGCCAGCAGCCAAGAGAGATGGCGGGCTACTAACTATGGCTACACCTTC. Translated: CASSQERWRATNYGYTF.

The CDR3 sequence: CASRGLARGTDTQYF. The DNA of the CDR3 is TGTGCCAGCAGGGGACTAGCAAGGGGCACAGATACGCAGTATTTT. V usage is TRBV6-1 and J usage is TRBJ2-3; the match to TRBD2 covers 9 bases. The CDR3 has 15 residues. Germline trimming cut 6 bases from V and 1 base from J; bases unmatched to any gene: 5. Germline CDR1 is MNHNS and CDR2 is SASEGT.

The chain has TRBV9 and TRBJ1-1; D perhaps matches TRBD1 (6 bases). V lost 3 bases and J lost 1, with 10 bases in between. The CDR3 extends over 14 amino acids. Germline loops: CDR1 SGDLS, CDR2 YYNGEE. The CDR3 region has the DNA TGTGCCAGCAGCGCCCTGGGACAGAACACTGAAGCTTTCTTT. Protein product: CASSALGQNTEAFF.

This clone appeared a single time. J is TRBJ2-7 and V is TRBV19; the D gene is possibly TRBD2 (6 bases). V lost 9 bases and J lost 5, with 14 bases in between. The CDR3 is 12 residues long. Germline V gene data show CDR1 as LNHDA and CDR2 as SQIVND (reference sequence). DNA for the CDR3: TGTGCCAGCGGACTTGGAGGGCACGAGCAGTACTTC. This gives the protein CASGLGGHEQYF.

The rearrangement links TRBV6-1 to TRBJ2-2; TRBD2 agrees at 7 bases. After removal of 4 bases from V and 5 bases from J, the junction contained 7 bases not matched to a gene. CDR1 and CDR2 from the germline V gene are MNHNS and SASEGT. The CDR3 length is 15 residues. The CDR3 bases are TGTGCCAGCAGTGTCTGGGGAGGGAGGACCGGGGAGCTGTTTTTT. Its translation: CASSVWGGRTGELFF.

V and J are TRBV5-1 and TRBJ2-3; 7 bases map to TRBD2. This CDR3 contains 14 residues. V lost 4 bases, J lost 5 bases, and 7 bases stayed unmatched. CDR1 is SGHRS and CDR2 is YFSETQ in the germline V gene. CDR3: CASSTGLTGDTQYF. CDR3 sequence (DNA): TGCGCCAGCAGCACGGGACTAACAGGAGATACGCAGTATTTT.

CDR3 residues: CASSFGRAGNSPLHF. The CDR3 DNA is TGTGCCAGCAGCTTCGGCAGGGCAGGCAATTCACCCCTCCACTTT. The chain couples TRBV5-6 to TRBJ1-6; weak D call: TRBD1 (5 bases). The CDR3 covers 15 residues. From germline, CDR1 is SGHDT and CDR2 YYEEEE. Trimming removed 2 bases from V and 7 bases from J, with 13 bases in between.

This clone was found once. The V gene is TRBV6-5, the J gene TRBJ1-5; D gene unclear. With 6 bases removed from V and 2 bases from J, the gap between germline ends came to 5 bases. From germline, CDR1 is MNHEY and CDR2 SVGAGI. The CDR3 extends over 12 amino acids. The CDR3 loop reads CASRGGNQPQHF. The DNA of the CDR3 is TGTGCCAGCAGGGGCGGCAATCAGCCCCAGCATTTT.

J is TRBJ2-1 and V is TRBV27; 13 bases are shared with TRBD2. Germline loops: CDR1 MNHEY, CDR2 SMNVEV (reference sequence). After removal of 3 bases from V and 6 bases from J, the junction contained 5 bases not matched to a gene. The CDR3 consists of 16 residues. The CDR3 DNA is TGTGCCAGCAGTTTGAGTGGGACTAGCGGGACCAATGAGCAGTTCTTC. It codes for CASSLSGTSGTNEQFF.

The V gene is TRBV7-2, the J gene TRBJ2-1; D not resolved. V shed 5 bases and J shed 0 bases, with 8 bases lying between them. This CDR3 is built from 14 residues. Germline CDR1 is SGHTA and CDR2 is FQGNSA. This CDR3 is CASSLVSSYNEQFF. CDR3 DNA sequence: TGTGCCAGCAGCCTGGTTAGCTCCTACAATGAGCAGTTCTTC.

CDR3 nucleotide sequence: TGTGCCAGCAGCTCCGGGACAGGGCCTCACACTGAAGCTTTCTTT. As protein: CASSSGTGPHTEAFF. The rearrangement uses TRBV7-2 and TRBJ1-1; TRBD1 aligns across 9 bases. The germline CDR1 and CDR2 sequences are SGHTA and FQGNSA. CDR3 length: 15 amino acids. The trim removed 4 bases at V and 3 bases at J, leaving 6 bases unmatched.

This chain joins TRBV19 and TRBJ1-1, with no clear D. Germline V CDR1 and CDR2: LNHDA, SQIVND (reference sequence). The V end was cut by 3 bases, the J end by 5 bases, with 16 bases between. This CDR3 is 15 amino acids long. CDR3 loop: CASSIPWIPGTEAFF. The CDR3 region has the DNA TGTGCCAGTAGTATCCCCTGGATCCCCGGGACTGAAGCTTTCTTT.

This chain joins TRBV6-1 and TRBJ2-7; 12 positions agree with TRBD2. V shed 7 bases, J shed 1 base, and the junction held 5 bases outside the gene matches. Germline CDR1 is MNHNS and CDR2 is SASEGT. CDR3 length: 15 residues. CDR3 DNA sequence: TGTGCCAGCACCCTAGGACTAGCGGGGTCCTACGAGCAGTACTTC. Amino acid sequence: CASTLGLAGSYEQYF.

The chain employs TRBV27 and TRBJ2-7, with 7 nucleotides matching TRBD2. The CDR3 consists of 12 residues. Germline-derived CDR1 and CDR2 are MNHEY and SMNVEV (reference sequence). The V gene end was trimmed by 8 bases and the J gene end by 4 bases; junction bases not matched to a gene: 5. The CDR3 DNA reads as TGTGCCAGCGGAGCGGGGCCTTACGAGCAGTACTTC. Translating gives CASGAGPYEQYF.

CDR3 region: CSGNRDRGLETQYF. The CDR3 nucleotides are TGCAGCGGTAACCGGGACAGGGGGCTAGAGACCCAGTACTTC. V and J are TRBV29-1 and TRBJ2-5; TRBD1 matches 12 bases. The CDR3 loop spans 14 amino acids. Losses at the gene ends were 7 bases for V and 4 bases for J; bases not matched to a gene: 7. Germline CDR1 SQVTM, CDR2 ANQGSEA.

This CDR3 is CASSLGQGNEQYF. CDR3 nucleotides: TGCGCCAGCAGCTTGGGACAGGGGAACGAGCAGTACTTC. The rearrangement joins TRBV5-1 to TRBJ2-7, with TRBD1 identical over 8 bases. The CDR3 has 13 residues. Trimming at V came to 0 bases and at J to 5 bases, leaving 1 base not matched to a gene. Germline lookup yields CDR1 SGHRS and CDR2 YFSETQ.

The chain uses TRBV4-1 and TRBJ1-5, with a possible D match to TRBD1 (5 bases). The CDR3 contains 18 residues. Looked up from germline, CDR1 is MGHRA and CDR2 is YSYEKL. Trimming shortened V by 0 bases and J by 4 bases, and 19 bases separated the two germline ends. CDR3 region: CASSQDGAGVKGNQPQHF. CDR3 in DNA: TGCGCCAGCAGCCAAGATGGTGCGGGGGTCAAGGGAAATCAGCCCCAGCATTTT.

The chain has TRBV5-1 and TRBJ2-1, with 11 bases matching TRBD1. The CDR3 covers 18 residues. V was clipped by 2 bases and J by 6 bases; unmatched bases: 13. In germline, CDR1 is SGHRS, CDR2 YFSETQ. CDR3: CASSLLATQDRGPNEQFF. CDR3 in DNA: TGCGCCAGCAGCTTACTGGCCACCCAGGACAGGGGGCCCAATGAGCAGTTCTTC.

V gene TRBV27 combines with J gene TRBJ2-1; 10 bases fit TRBD1. The trim removed 3 bases at V and 10 bases at J, leaving 9 bases unmatched. The germline V gene has CDR1 MNHEY and CDR2 SMNVEV (reference sequence). The CDR3 contains 15 residues. CDR3 protein: CASSFRDRGISEQFF. Written as DNA, the CDR3 is TGTGCCAGCAGTTTTCGGGACAGGGGAATCAGCGAGCAGTTCTTC.

The count of this clone is one. The chain links TRBV28 to TRBJ2-7, with TRBD2 as a possible D gene (6 bases). Deletions cut 0 bases from V and 3 bases from J, with 21 bases between. The CDR3 has 18 residues. Per the germline V gene, CDR1 is MDHEN and CDR2 is SYDVKM. CDR3: CASSLWSFRENKNYEQYF. The CDR3 DNA reads as TGTGCCAGCAGTTTATGGTCCTTCCGGGAGAATAAAAACTACGAGCAGTACTTC.

The chain couples TRBV27 to TRBJ1-1, with 7 nucleotides matching TRBD1. J was trimmed by 4 bases and V by 2 bases; bases with no gene match: 1. CDR1 is MNHEY, CDR2 SMNVEV, per germline (reference sequence). The CDR3 has 13 amino acids. In nucleotides, the CDR3 is TGTGCCAGCAGTTTAAGGGACAGCACTGAAGCTTTCTTT. This gives the protein CASSLRDSTEAFF.

This clone was found once. The V gene is TRBV9, the J gene TRBJ2-1; 9 nucleotides agree with TRBD2. The V gene end was trimmed by 4 bases and the J gene end by 8 bases; junction bases not matched to a gene: 10. This CDR3 region has 15 residues. Germline V CDR1 and CDR2: SGDLS, YYNGEE. In nucleotides, the CDR3 is TGTGCCAGCAGCACCCTTAGCGGGAGTGGAGATGAGCAGTTCTTC. This codes for CASSTLSGSGDEQFF.

V is TRBV6-5 and J is TRBJ1-1; 7 bases align to TRBD1. The germline CDR1 and CDR2 sequences are MNHEY and SVGAGI. The CDR3 consists of 14 residues. V shed 7 bases, J shed 5 bases, and the junction held 10 bases outside the gene matches. The CDR3 DNA sequence: TGTGCCAGCATCAACAGGGGCGGCGGGACTGAAGCTTTCTTT. Translation: CASINRGGGTEAFF.